A selection of T cell receptor beta chains follows, all from one sample in a study of OX40 agonist ivuxolimab in advanced cancers. The data were produced by immunoSEQ multiplex PCR, yet TCRdb's version contains in-frame clones alone and is incomplete. The table lists about 71,000 clones, roughly 80% of them singletons, with 0.4% to 0.5% in the top ten. Sequenced material: CD4+ or CD8+ T cells sorted from blood, taken in a trial of the OX40 agonist ivuxolimab. All receptors come from an adult with an advanced solid tumor such as melanoma, head and neck, liver or kidney cancer. CDR3s include the opening cysteine and the closing phenylalanine or tryptophan. D genes are given only for firm matches. Clone size is given for some rows only: seen once, a few or many times, or a class if the clone is expanded.

cdr3_aa: CASSLQTSYEQYF
cdr3_nt: TGTGCCAGCAGCTTACAGACGTCCTACGAGCAGTACTTC
clone_size: NA
j_call: TRBJ2-7
d_call: NA
v_call: TRBV11-2

cdr3_aa: CASSSIRQGGGNSNQPQHF
cdr3_nt: TGTGCCAGCAGTTCAATCCGACAGGGAGGTGGGAATAGCAATCAGCCCCAGCATTTT
clone_size: NA
j_call: TRBJ1-5
d_call: TRBD1
v_call: TRBV27

cdr3_aa: CASSLALLRPAFDEQFF
cdr3_nt: TGTGCCAGCAGCTTAGCCCTACTACGACCGGCATTCGATGAGCAGTTCTTC
clone_size: NA
j_call: TRBJ2-1
d_call: NA
v_call: TRBV7-6

cdr3_aa: CASSLPPGRAYSPLHF
cdr3_nt: TGTGCCAGCAGCTTACCCCCAGGGAGAGCCTATTCACCCCTCCACTTT
clone_size: few
j_call: TRBJ1-6
d_call: NA
v_call: TRBV11-2

cdr3_aa: CASSWGGGGGMQPQHF
cdr3_nt: TGTGCCAGCAGCTGGGGTGGAGGGGGCGGAATGCAGCCCCAGCATTTT
clone_size: NA
j_call: TRBJ1-5
d_call: TRBD1
v_call: TRBV5-6

cdr3_aa: CASSLMSRTDYGYTF
cdr3_nt: TGTGCCAGCAGTTTAATGAGCCGTACTGACTATGGCTACACCTTC
clone_size: NA
j_call: TRBJ1-2
d_call: NA
v_call: TRBV27

cdr3_aa: CASSYRGPNMNTEAFF
cdr3_nt: TGTGCCAGCAGCTACAGGGGGCCTAACATGAACACTGAAGCTTTCTTT
clone_size: NA
j_call: TRBJ1-1
d_call: TRBD1
v_call: TRBV11-2

cdr3_aa: CASSPAGGRASGANVLTF
cdr3_nt: TGCGCCAGCAGCCCGGCGGGCGGGAGGGCCTCTGGGGCCAACGTCCTGACTTTC
clone_size: NA
j_call: TRBJ2-6
d_call: TRBD2
v_call: TRBV4-3

cdr3_aa: CASSLLQGGEKLFF
cdr3_nt: TGCGCCAGCAGCTTGCTACAGGGAGGCGAAAAACTGTTTTTT
clone_size: NA
j_call: TRBJ1-4
d_call: NA
v_call: TRBV5-1

cdr3_aa: CASRSQETQYF
cdr3_nt: TGTGCCAGCAGATCCCAAGAGACCCAGTACTTC
clone_size: NA
j_call: TRBJ2-5
d_call: NA
v_call: TRBV2

cdr3_aa: CAWRTSGRGEQYF
cdr3_nt: TGTGCCTGGAGGACTAGCGGGAGAGGTGAGCAGTACTTC
clone_size: NA
j_call: TRBJ2-7
d_call: TRBD2
v_call: TRBV30

cdr3_aa: CASSFSVGRNTEAFF
cdr3_nt: TGTGCCAGCAGCTTCTCCGTGGGCAGGAACACTGAAGCTTTCTTT
clone_size: NA
j_call: TRBJ1-1
d_call: NA
v_call: TRBV5-6

cdr3_aa: CASLAGGATGELFF
cdr3_nt: TGTGCCAGCCTTGCAGGGGGCGCAACCGGGGAGCTGTTTTTT
clone_size: NA
j_call: TRBJ2-2
d_call: TRBD1
v_call: TRBV6-6

cdr3_aa: CAWSSRGYEQYF
cdr3_nt: TGTGCCTGGAGTTCAAGGGGTTACGAGCAGTACTTC
clone_size: once
j_call: TRBJ2-7
d_call: NA
v_call: TRBV30

cdr3_aa: CASSNPGGQPQHF
cdr3_nt: TGCGCCAGCAGCAACCCCGGGGGACAGCCCCAGCATTTT
clone_size: NA
j_call: TRBJ1-5
d_call: NA
v_call: TRBV4-1

cdr3_aa: CASSLGTGRDF
cdr3_nt: TGTGCCAGCAGCTTGGGGACAGGGAGAGACTTC
clone_size: NA
j_call: TRBJ1-2
d_call: TRBD1
v_call: TRBV5-6

cdr3_aa: CASSLGVTTEAFF
cdr3_nt: TGTGCCAGCAGTTTAGGGGTCACCACTGAAGCTTTCTTT
clone_size: once
j_call: TRBJ1-1
d_call: NA
v_call: TRBV27

cdr3_aa: CATSRDLKNIQYF
cdr3_nt: TGTGCCACCAGCAGAGATCTGAAAAACATTCAGTACTTC
clone_size: NA
j_call: TRBJ2-4
d_call: NA
v_call: TRBV15

cdr3_aa: CASSQTANNEKLFF
cdr3_nt: TGTGCCAGCAGCCAGACAGCAAATAATGAAAAACTGTTTTTT
clone_size: NA
j_call: TRBJ1-4
d_call: NA
v_call: TRBV7-8

cdr3_aa: CASSKATSGGDEQFF
cdr3_nt: TGTGCCAGTAGTAAGGCGACTAGCGGGGGGGATGAGCAGTTCTTC
clone_size: NA
j_call: TRBJ2-1
d_call: TRBD2
v_call: TRBV19

cdr3_aa: CASTSGQGASGANVLTF
cdr3_nt: TGTGCCAGCACCTCAGGACAGGGGGCTTCCGGGGCCAACGTCCTGACTTTC
clone_size: NA
j_call: TRBJ2-6
d_call: TRBD1
v_call: TRBV7-2

cdr3_aa: CASSLGGPSGTGELFF
cdr3_nt: TGTGCCAGCAGCTTGGGCGGACCCTCGGGCACCGGGGAGCTGTTTTTT
clone_size: NA
j_call: TRBJ2-2
d_call: NA
v_call: TRBV5-4

cdr3_aa: CASSPGAIGTGNTIYF
cdr3_nt: TGCGCCAGCAGCCCGGGCGCCATTGGAACTGGAAACACCATATATTTT
clone_size: NA
j_call: TRBJ1-3
d_call: NA
v_call: TRBV5-1

cdr3_aa: CSAGRGYEQYF
cdr3_nt: TGCAGTGCCGGCAGGGGCTACGAGCAGTACTTC
clone_size: NA
j_call: TRBJ2-7
d_call: NA
v_call: TRBV20-1

cdr3_aa: CASGPGGQGLEGGEKLFF
cdr3_nt: TGTGCCAGCGGGCCCGGTGGACAGGGGCTGGAGGGTGGTGAAAAACTGTTTTTT
clone_size: NA
j_call: TRBJ1-4
d_call: TRBD1
v_call: TRBV28

cdr3_aa: CASSFYRDSAEAFF
cdr3_nt: TGTGCCAGCAGCTTCTACAGGGACAGCGCTGAAGCTTTCTTT
clone_size: NA
j_call: TRBJ1-1
d_call: TRBD1
v_call: TRBV7-2

cdr3_aa: CASSLEDPGSDTQYF
cdr3_nt: TGTGCCAGCAGCTTGGAGGACCCGGGCTCTGATACGCAGTATTTT
clone_size: NA
j_call: TRBJ2-3
d_call: NA
v_call: TRBV5-4

cdr3_aa: CASSLRPAGYTDTQYF
cdr3_nt: TGTGCCAGCAGCCTAAGGCCAGCGGGGTACACAGATACGCAGTATTTT
clone_size: NA
j_call: TRBJ2-3
d_call: TRBD2
v_call: TRBV7-9

cdr3_aa: CASSMGQGAIWGQHF
cdr3_nt: TGTGCCAGTAGTATGGGACAGGGGGCGATCTGGGGCCAGCATTTT
clone_size: NA
j_call: TRBJ1-5
d_call: TRBD1
v_call: TRBV19

cdr3_aa: CASSLFSGNEQFF
cdr3_nt: TGTGCCAGCAGCTTATTCTCCGGGAATGAGCAGTTCTTC
clone_size: NA
j_call: TRBJ2-1
d_call: NA
v_call: TRBV7-7

cdr3_aa: CASSLGQGPSLGYTF
cdr3_nt: TGTGCCAGCTCACTCGGACAGGGGCCCTCCCTTGGCTACACCTTC
clone_size: NA
j_call: TRBJ1-2
d_call: TRBD1
v_call: TRBV18

cdr3_aa: CASSSAGLAGGPWETQYF
cdr3_nt: TGCGCCAGCAGTTCTGCGGGACTAGCGGGAGGGCCGTGGGAGACCCAGTACTTC
clone_size: once
j_call: TRBJ2-5
d_call: TRBD2
v_call: TRBV5-1